A selection of T cell receptor beta chains follows, all from one sample in a study of blood T cells in healthy people across ages. TCRdb re-analysed the 5' RACE reads in MiXCR, keeping a single row per CDR3 protein. The table shows 1,100,000 or so distinct CDR3 sequences, with 40% to 45% occurring only once. The sample taken for sequencing was blood. Receptors were obtained from a woman in her sixties in good health. CDR3s include the opening cysteine and the closing phenylalanine or tryptophan. A D gene is named only where the DNA matches it firmly. Where a row states a size, it is once, few, many or the class of an expanded clone; other rows omit it.

j_call clone_size d_call cdr3_length v_call cdr3_aa cdr3_nt
TRBJ2-7 - TRBD1 16 TRBV15 CATSRDRGTGGSEHYF TGTGCCACCAGCAGAGATAGGGGGACAGGGGGCTCCGAGCACTACTTC
TRBJ1-3 - - 13 TRBV6-6 CASTSSVGNTIYF TGTGCCAGCACCTCCTCTGTAGGAAACACCATATATTTT
TRBJ2-5 - TRBD1 12 TRBV20-1 CSATDRGQTQYF TGCAGTGCTACGGACAGGGGACAGACCCAGTACTTC
TRBJ2-3 - - 16 TRBV28 CASSFPQGGEGDTQYF TGTGCCAGCAGTTTCCCCCAGGGGGGTGAGGGAGATACGCAGTATTTT
TRBJ2-1 few - 12 TRBV20-1 CSARIGYNEQFF TGCAGTGCTAGAATTGGGTACAATGAGCAGTTCTTC
TRBJ2-1 - TRBD2 15 TRBV6-6 CASMEGLANYNEQFF TGTGCCAGCATGGAGGGACTAGCGAATTACAATGAGCAGTTCTTC
TRBJ1-4 - TRBD1 14 TRBV4-1 CASSQEGRGTKLFF TGCGCCAGCAGCCAAGAAGGCAGGGGGACTAAACTGTTTTTT
TRBJ2-5 - - 12 TRBV7-8 CASSTGGQTQYF TGTGCCAGCAGCACGGGCGGGCAGACCCAGTACTTC
TRBJ1-6 few TRBD1 14 TRBV9 CASSGDSYNSPLHF TGTGCCAGCAGCGGGGACAGTTATAATTCACCCCTCCACTTT
TRBJ2-1 - - 12 TRBV29-1 CSVEPPGETQFF TGCAGCGTTGAACCCCCGGGGGAGACCCAGTTCTTC
TRBJ2-5 few - 12 TRBV27 CASNGREGEQYF TGTGCCAGCAATGGGCGGGAAGGAGAGCAGTACTTC
TRBJ2-5 - - 13 TRBV6-1 CASRRGQGETQYF TGTGCCAGCAGACGGGGGCAGGGTGAGACCCAGTACTTC
TRBJ2-1 many - 13 TRBV29-1 CSVHADSYNEQFF TGCAGCGTTCACGCGGACTCCTACAATGAGCAGTTCTTC
TRBJ2-1 once - 14 TRBV12-5 CASGLGVTYNEQFF TGTGCTAGTGGTTTAGGGGTAACCTACAATGAGCAGTTCTTC
TRBJ1-2 many - 13 TRBV29-1 CSVEGPGRAGYTF TGCAGCGTTGAAGGGCCGGGGAGGGCTGGCTACACCTTC
TRBJ2-3 - - 12 TRBV29-1 CSVEQGPDTQYF TGCAGCGTAGAACAGGGACCAGATACGCAGTATTTT
TRBJ2-5 - TRBD2 15 TRBV20-1 CSAPLAGSIQETQYF TGCAGTGCTCCACTAGCGGGCTCCATACAAGAGACCCAGTACTTC
TRBJ1-2 - TRBD1 17 TRBV5-1 CASSLGGQEPRNYGYTF TGCGCCAGCAGCCTTGGGGGACAGGAGCCCCGAAACTATGGCTACACCTTC
TRBJ2-1 - - 15 TRBV7-2 CASSLAPGAYNERFF TGTGCCAGCAGCTTAGCTCCGGGAGCCTACAATGAGCGGTTCTTC
TRBJ2-1 once - 8 TRBV29-1 CSVDEQFF TGCAGCGTAGATGAGCAGTTCTTC
TRBJ1-4 - TRBD1 16 TRBV4-2 CASRPLSGGHNEKLFF TGTGCCAGCAGACCACTTTCAGGGGGCCATAATGAAAAACTGTTTTTT
TRBJ2-7 - TRBD2 18 TRBV20-1 CSASAPTSGRYSPYEQYF TGCAGTGCTAGTGCACCGACTAGCGGGAGGTATAGCCCCTACGAGCAGTACTTC
TRBJ2-7 - - 16 TRBV5-1 CASSLGRRGSYNEQYF TGCGCCAGCAGCTTGGGGCGCAGGGGTTCCTACAATGAGCAGTACTTC
TRBJ2-1 few - 12 TRBV15 CATKGSRNEQFF TGTGCCACCAAGGGGAGTCGAAATGAGCAGTTCTTC
TRBJ2-4 - TRBD2 18 TRBV12-3/TRBV12-4 CASSYLGLAGVGKNIQYF TGTGCCAGCAGCTACTTAGGGCTAGCGGGAGTAGGCAAAAACATTCAGTACTTC
TRBJ2-7 few TRBD1 13 TRBV27 CARLRDRVYEQYF TGTGCCAGGCTAAGGGACAGAGTTTACGAGCAGTACTTC
TRBJ1-2 - - 15 TRBV6-2/TRBV6-3 CASSYGQLTNYGYTF TGTGCCAGCAGTTACGGGCAGCTCACTAACTATGGCTACACCTTC
TRBJ2-7 - - 14 TRBV7-7 CASSVAPHKGEQYF TGTGCCAGCAGCGTAGCGCCTCACAAGGGCGAGCAGTACTTC
TRBJ2-1 - - 15 TRBV9 CASSVGSGEYNEQFF TGTGCCAGCAGCGTAGGTAGCGGAGAATACAATGAGCAGTTCTTC
TRBJ1-1 - TRBD1 15 TRBV6-1 CASGTLTGVGAEAFF TGTGCCAGCGGAACCCTGACAGGGGTCGGGGCTGAAGCTTTCTTT
TRBJ1-4 few - 14 TRBV20-1 CSVPGQGPGEKLFF TGCAGTGTTCCGGGGCAGGGGCCGGGGGAAAAACTGTTTTTT
TRBJ2-1 once - 15 TRBV4-2 CASSQDGPSYNEQFF TGTGCCAGCAGCCAAGATGGGCCCTCCTACAATGAGCAGTTCTTC
TRBJ2-7 once - 13 TRBV7-2 CASSLEAVGEQYF TGTGCCAGCAGCTTAGAAGCAGTTGGGGAGCAGTACTTC